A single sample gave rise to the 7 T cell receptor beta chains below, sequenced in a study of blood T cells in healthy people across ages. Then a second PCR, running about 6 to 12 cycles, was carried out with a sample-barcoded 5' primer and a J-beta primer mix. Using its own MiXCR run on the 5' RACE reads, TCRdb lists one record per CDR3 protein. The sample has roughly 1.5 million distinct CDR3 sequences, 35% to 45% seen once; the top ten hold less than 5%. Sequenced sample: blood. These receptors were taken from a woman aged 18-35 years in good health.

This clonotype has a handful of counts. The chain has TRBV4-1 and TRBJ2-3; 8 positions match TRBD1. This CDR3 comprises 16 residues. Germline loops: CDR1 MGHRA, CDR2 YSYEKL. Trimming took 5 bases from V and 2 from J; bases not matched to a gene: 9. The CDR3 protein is CASSSPGTGATDTQYF. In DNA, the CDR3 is TGCGCCAGCAGCTCCCCTGGGACAGGCGCCACAGATACGCAGTATTTT.

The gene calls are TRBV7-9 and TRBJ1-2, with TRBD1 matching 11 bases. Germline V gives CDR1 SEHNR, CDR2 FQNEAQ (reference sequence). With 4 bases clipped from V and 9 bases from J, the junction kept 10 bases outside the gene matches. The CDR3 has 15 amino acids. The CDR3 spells CASSWTGTGGNSYTF. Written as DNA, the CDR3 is TGTGCCAGCAGCTGGACTGGGACAGGGGGAAATAGCTACACCTTC.

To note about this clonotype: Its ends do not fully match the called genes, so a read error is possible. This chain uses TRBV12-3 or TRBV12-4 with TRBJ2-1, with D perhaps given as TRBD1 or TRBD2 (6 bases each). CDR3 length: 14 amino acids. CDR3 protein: CAGSFGGQFNEQFF. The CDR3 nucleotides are TGTGCCGGCAGTTTCGGGGGACAATTCAATGAGCAGTTCTTC.

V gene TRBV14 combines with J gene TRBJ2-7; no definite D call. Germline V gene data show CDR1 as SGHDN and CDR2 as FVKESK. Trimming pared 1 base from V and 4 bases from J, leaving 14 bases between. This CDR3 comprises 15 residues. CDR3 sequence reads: CASSQGGWGRYEQYF. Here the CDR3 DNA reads TGTGCCAGCAGCCAAGGTGGGTGGGGTCGTTACGAGCAGTACTTC. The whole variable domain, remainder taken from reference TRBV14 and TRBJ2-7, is EAGVTQFPSHSVIEKGQTVTLRCDPISGHDNLYWYRRVMGKEIKFLLHFVKESKQDESGMPNNRFLAERTGGTYSTLKVQPAELEDSGVYFCASSQGGWGRYEQYFGPGTRLTVT.

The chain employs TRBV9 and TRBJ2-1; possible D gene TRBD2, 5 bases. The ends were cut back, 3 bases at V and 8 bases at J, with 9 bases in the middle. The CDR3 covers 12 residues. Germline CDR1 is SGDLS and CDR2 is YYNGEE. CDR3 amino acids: CASSAGLDEQFF. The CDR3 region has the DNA TGTGCCAGCAGCGCCGGACTCGATGAGCAGTTCTTC. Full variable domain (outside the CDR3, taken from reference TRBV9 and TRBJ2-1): DSGVTQTPKHLITATGQRVTLRCSPRSGDLSVYWYQQSLDQGLQFLIQYYNGEERAKGNILERFSAQQFPDLHSELNLSSLELGDSALYFCASSAGLDEQFFGPGTRLTVL.

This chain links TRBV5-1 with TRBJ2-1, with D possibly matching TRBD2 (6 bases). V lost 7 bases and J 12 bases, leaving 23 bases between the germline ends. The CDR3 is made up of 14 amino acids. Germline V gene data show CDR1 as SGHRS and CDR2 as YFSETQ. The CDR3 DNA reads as TGCGCCAGCCCACCCGGGACTTATACAATCGCGCAGTTCTTC. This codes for CASPPGTYTIAQFF.

The CDR3 reads CSARPRTGNNYGYTF. In nucleotides, the CDR3 is TGCAGTGCTAGGCCACGGACAGGGAATAACTATGGCTACACCTTC. The chain couples TRBV20-1 to TRBJ1-2; TRBD1 matches 8 bases. V gave up 3 bases and J gave up 1 base; unmatched junction bases: 7. CDR1 and CDR2 from the germline V gene are DFQATT and SNEGSKA (reference sequence). The CDR3 length is 15 residues.